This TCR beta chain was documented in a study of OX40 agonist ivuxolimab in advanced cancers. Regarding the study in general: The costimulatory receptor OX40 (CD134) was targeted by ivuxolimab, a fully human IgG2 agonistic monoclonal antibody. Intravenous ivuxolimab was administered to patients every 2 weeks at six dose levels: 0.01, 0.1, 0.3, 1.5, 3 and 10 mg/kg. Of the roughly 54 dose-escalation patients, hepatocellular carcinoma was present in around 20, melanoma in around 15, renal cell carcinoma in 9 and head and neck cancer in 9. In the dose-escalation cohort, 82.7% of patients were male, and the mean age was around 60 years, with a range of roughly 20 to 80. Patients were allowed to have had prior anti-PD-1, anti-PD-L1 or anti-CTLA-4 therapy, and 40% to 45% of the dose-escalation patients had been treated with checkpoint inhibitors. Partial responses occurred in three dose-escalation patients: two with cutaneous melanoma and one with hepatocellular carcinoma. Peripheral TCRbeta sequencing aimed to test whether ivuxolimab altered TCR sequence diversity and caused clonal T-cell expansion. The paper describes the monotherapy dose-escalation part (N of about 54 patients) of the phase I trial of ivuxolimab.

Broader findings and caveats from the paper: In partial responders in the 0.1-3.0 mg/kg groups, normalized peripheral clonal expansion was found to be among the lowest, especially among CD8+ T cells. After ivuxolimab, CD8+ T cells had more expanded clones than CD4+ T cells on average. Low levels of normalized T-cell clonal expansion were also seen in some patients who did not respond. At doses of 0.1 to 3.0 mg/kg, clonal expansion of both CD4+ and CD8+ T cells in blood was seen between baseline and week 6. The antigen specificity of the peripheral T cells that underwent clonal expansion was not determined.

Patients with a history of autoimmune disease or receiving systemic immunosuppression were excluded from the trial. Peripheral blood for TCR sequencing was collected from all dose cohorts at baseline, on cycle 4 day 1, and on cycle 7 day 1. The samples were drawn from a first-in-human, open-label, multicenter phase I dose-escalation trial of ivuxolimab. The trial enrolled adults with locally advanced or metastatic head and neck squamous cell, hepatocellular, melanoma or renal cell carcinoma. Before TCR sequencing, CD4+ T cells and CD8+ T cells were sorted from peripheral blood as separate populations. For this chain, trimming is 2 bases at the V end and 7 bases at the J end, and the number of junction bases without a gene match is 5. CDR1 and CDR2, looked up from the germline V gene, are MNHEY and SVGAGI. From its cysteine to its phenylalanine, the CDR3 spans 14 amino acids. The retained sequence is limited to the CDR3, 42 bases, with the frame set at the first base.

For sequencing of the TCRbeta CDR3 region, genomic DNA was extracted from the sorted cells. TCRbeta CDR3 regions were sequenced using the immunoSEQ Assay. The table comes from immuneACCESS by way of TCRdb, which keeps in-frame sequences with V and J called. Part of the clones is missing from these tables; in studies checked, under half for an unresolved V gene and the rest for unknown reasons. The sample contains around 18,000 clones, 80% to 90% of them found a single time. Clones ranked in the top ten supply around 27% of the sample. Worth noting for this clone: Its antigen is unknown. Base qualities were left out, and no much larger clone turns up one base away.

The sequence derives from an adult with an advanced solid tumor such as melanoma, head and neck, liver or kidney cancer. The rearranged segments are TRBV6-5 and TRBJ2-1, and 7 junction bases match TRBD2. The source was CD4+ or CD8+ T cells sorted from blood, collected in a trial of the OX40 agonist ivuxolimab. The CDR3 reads CASSYELGGNEQFF. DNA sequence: TGTGCCAGCAGTTACGAACTGGGAGGGAATGAGCAGTTCTTC.